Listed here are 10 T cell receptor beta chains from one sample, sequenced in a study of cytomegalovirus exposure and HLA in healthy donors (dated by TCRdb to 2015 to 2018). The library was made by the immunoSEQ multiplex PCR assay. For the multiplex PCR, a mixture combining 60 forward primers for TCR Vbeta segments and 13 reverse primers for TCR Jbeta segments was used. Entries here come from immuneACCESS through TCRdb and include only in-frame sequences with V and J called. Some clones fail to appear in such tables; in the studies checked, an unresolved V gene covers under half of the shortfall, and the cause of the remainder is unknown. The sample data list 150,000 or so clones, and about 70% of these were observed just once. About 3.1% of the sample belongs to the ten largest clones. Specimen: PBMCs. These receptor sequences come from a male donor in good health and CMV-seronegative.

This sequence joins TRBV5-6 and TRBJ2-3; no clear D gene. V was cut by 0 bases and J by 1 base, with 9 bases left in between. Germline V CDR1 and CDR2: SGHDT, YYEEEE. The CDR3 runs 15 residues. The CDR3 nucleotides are TGTGCCAGCAGCTTGGGGGCTGACGGCACAGATACGCAGTATTTT. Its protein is CASSLGADGTDTQYF.

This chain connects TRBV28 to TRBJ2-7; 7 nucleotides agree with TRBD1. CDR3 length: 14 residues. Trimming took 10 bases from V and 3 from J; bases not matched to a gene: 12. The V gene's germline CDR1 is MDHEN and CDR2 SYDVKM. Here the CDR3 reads CATGDTGTVYEQYF. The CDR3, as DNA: TGTGCCACCGGTGATACCGGGACAGTCTACGAGCAGTACTTC.

The CDR3 reads CASSRQGSTEAFF. The CDR3 bases are TGTGCCAGCAGTAGACAGGGATCCACTGAAGCTTTCTTT. The chain is built from TRBV2 and TRBJ1-1; TRBD1 matches 7 bases. Per germline, CDR1 SNHLY and CDR2 FYNNEI. The CDR3 has 13 amino acids. The V gene end was trimmed by 5 bases and the J gene end by 4 bases; junction bases not matched to a gene: 4.

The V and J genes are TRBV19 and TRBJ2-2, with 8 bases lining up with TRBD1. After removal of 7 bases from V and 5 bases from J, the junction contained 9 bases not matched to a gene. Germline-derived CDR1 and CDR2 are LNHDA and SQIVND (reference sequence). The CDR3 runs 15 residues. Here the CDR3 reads CASIPGQGRTGELFF. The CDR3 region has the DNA TGTGCCAGTATCCCTGGACAGGGTCGGACCGGGGAGCTGTTTTTT. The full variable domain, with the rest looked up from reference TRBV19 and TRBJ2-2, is DGGITQSPKYLFRKEGQNVTLSCEQNLNHDAMYWYRQDPGQGLRLIYYSQIVNDFQKGDIAEGYSVSREKKESFPLTVTSAQKNPTAFYLCASIPGQGRTGELFFGEGSRLTVL.

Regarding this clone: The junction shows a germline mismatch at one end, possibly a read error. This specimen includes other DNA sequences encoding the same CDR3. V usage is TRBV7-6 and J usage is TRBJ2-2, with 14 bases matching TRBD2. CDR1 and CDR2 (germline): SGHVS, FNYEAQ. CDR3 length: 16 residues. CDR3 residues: CASSFGLAGGYGELFF. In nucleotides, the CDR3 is TGTGCCAGCAGCTTTGGACTAGCGGGAGGATACGGGGAGCTGTTTTTC.

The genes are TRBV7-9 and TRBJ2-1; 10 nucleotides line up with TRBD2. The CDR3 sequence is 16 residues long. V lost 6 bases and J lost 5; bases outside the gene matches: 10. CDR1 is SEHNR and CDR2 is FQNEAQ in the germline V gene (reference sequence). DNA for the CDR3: TGTGCCAGCAGTGTAAGGGTAGCGGGAGGAAACAATGAGCAGTTCTTC. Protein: CASSVRVAGGNNEQFF.

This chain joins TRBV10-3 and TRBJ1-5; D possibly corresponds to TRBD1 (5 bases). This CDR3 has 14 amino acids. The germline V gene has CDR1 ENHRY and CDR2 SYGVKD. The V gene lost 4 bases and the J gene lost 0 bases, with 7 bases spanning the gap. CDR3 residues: CAISVGDSNQPQHF. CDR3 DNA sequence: TGTGCCATCAGTGTAGGGGATAGCAATCAGCCCCAGCATTTT.

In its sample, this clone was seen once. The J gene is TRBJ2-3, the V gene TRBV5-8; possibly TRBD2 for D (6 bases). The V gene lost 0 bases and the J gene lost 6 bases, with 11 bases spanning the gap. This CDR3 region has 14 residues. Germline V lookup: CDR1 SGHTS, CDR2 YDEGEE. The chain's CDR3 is CASSLGRGADTQYF. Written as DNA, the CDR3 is TGTGCCAGCAGCTTGGGGAGGGGCGCCGATACGCAGTATTTT.

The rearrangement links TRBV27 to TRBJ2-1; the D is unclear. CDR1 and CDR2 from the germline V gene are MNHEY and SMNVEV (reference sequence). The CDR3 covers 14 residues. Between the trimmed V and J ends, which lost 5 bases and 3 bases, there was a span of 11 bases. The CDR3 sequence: CASSPRSGYNEQFF. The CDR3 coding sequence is TGTGCCAGCAGTCCCAGATCGGGCTACAATGAGCAGTTCTTC.

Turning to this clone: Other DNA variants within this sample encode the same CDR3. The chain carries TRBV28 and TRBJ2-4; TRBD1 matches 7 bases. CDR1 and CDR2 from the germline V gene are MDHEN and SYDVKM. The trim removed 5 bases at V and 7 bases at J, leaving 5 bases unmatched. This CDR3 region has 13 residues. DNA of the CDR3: TGTGCCAGCAGTCGGACACAGGGGAACATTCAGTACTTC. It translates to CASSRTQGNIQYF.